The 12 T cell receptor beta chains below all came from one sample that was sequenced in a study of T cell responses to AZD1222 COVID-19 vaccine (dated by TCRdb to 2020 to 2023). According to the study, the label for this sample's time point signals: about 28 days (+/-7) after the second vaccine dose. The library was built by means of the immunoSEQ multiplex PCR assay. TCRdb carries this immuneACCESS record with in-frame sequences only. Its versions omit some clonotypes, under half of them owing to an unresolved V gene in the studies checked, with the rest unexplained. This sample holds roughly 84,000 clones; around nine tenths were observed only once. The ten largest clones add up to approximately 10% of the sample. The sequenced sample was peripheral blood, obtained 28 days after the second AZD1222 dose. Every receptor here comes from an adult who received the AZD1222 COVID-19 vaccine.

The chain joins TRBV30 to TRBJ2-7; possibly TRBD1 or TRBD2 for D (5 bases each). V lost 3 bases, J lost 2 bases, and 14 bases lay in between. The CDR3 sequence is 14 residues long. Germline V gene data show CDR1 as GTSNPN and CDR2 as SVGIG (reference sequence). CDR3 bases: TGTGCCTGGAGCCCCGGACACGGGACCTACGAGCAGTACTTC. Residues: CAWSPGHGTYEQYF.

The chain has TRBV6-5 and TRBJ1-4, with D uncertain. V was shortened by 6 bases and J by 7 bases, with 15 bases between the two germline ends. The germline gives CDR1 MNHEY, CDR2 SVGAGI. CDR3 size: 14 residues. The DNA of the CDR3 is TGTGCCAGCAGATCGACAAGGGAGGGTGAAAAACTGTTTTTT. This gives the protein CASRSTREGEKLFF.

This clone was counted between two and nine times. This sequence joins TRBV9 and TRBJ2-3, with 9 nucleotides matching TRBD2. J lost 2 bases, V lost 0 bases, and 7 bases had no gene match. Germline CDR1 SGDLS, CDR2 YYNGEE. The CDR3 consists of 17 residues. Here the CDR3 DNA reads TGTGCCAGCAGCGTAGCCGTGACTAGCGGTGACACAGATACGCAGTATTTT. Amino acid sequence: CASSVAVTSGDTDTQYF.

This rearrangement joins TRBV2 to TRBJ1-5; no clear D gene. The CDR3 runs to 13 residues. Deletions cut 4 bases from V and 4 bases from J, with 8 bases between. The germline V gene encodes CDR1 SNHLY and CDR2 FYNNEI. CDR3 in DNA: TGTGCCAGCAGTGGACAAAGAAATCAGCCCCAGCATTTT. This encodes CASSGQRNQPQHF.

The chain employs TRBV27 and TRBJ2-2; D is uncertain. Deletions cut 2 bases from V and 4 bases from J, with 8 bases between. This CDR3 spans 14 amino acids. CDR1 is MNHEY and CDR2 is SMNVEV in the germline V gene (reference sequence). CDR3 amino acids: CASSLALFTGELFF. Here the CDR3 DNA reads TGTGCCAGCAGTTTAGCCTTGTTCACCGGGGAGCTGTTTTTT.

The V call is TRBV6-5, the J call TRBJ2-2; 7 positions agree with TRBD1. From germline, CDR1 is MNHEY and CDR2 SVGAGI. V gave up 2 bases and J gave up 1 base; unmatched junction bases: 1. The CDR3 is made up of 15 amino acids. CDR3 bases: TGTGCCAGCAGTTACGACAGGGTGAACACCGGGGAGCTGTTTTTT. This encodes CASSYDRVNTGELFF.

The chain uses TRBV7-2 and TRBJ1-1; TRBD1 agrees at 10 bases. J lost 4 bases, V lost 1 base, and 0 bases had no gene match. The CDR3 consists of 14 residues. CDR1 and CDR2 (germline): SGHTA, FQGNSA. The CDR3 region has the DNA TGTGCCAGCAGCTTAGGGGACAGGGGCACTGAAGCTTTCTTT. It is translated as CASSLGDRGTEAFF.

CDR3 region: CASSHLINEKLFF. In nucleotides, the CDR3 is TGCGCCAGCAGCCACCTAATAAATGAAAAACTGTTTTTT. This chain links TRBV4-3 with TRBJ1-4; D remains ambiguous. V shed 3 bases and J shed 5 bases, with 7 bases lying between them. This CDR3 is built from 13 residues. In germline, CDR1 is LGHNA, CDR2 YSLEER.

The chain employs TRBV7-9 and TRBJ1-2; D not certain. In germline, CDR1 is SEHNR, CDR2 FQNEAQ (reference sequence). V lost 1 base and J lost 3, with 9 bases in between. The CDR3 runs to 14 residues. CDR3 amino acids: CASSLEAAHYGYTF. CDR3 coding DNA: TGTGCCAGCAGCTTAGAGGCGGCCCACTATGGCTACACCTTC.

This clone was recorded only once. The rearrangement joins TRBV6-5 to TRBJ2-7; the D is unclear. The CDR3 consists of 14 residues. From germline, CDR1 is MNHEY and CDR2 SVGAGI. V was cut by 2 bases and J by 1 base, with 9 bases left in between. Written as DNA, the CDR3 is TGTGCCAGCAGTTACCCGGGTAGGTCCTACGAGCAGTACTTC. The encoded protein is CASSYPGRSYEQYF.

The gene calls are TRBV18 and TRBJ1-5; 7 bases fit TRBD1. The CDR3 is 15 amino acids. V shed 5 bases and J 6 bases; nucleotides not matched to a gene: 10. Germline lookup yields CDR1 KGHSH and CDR2 LQKENI. The CDR3 region is CASSWGGGVSQPQHF. The CDR3 DNA is TGTGCCAGCTCATGGGGAGGGGGCGTCTCTCAGCCCCAGCATTTT.

This sequence joins TRBV3-1 (or the pseudogene TRBV3-2) and TRBJ2-2; 10 bases match TRBD1. Trimming removed 4 bases from V and 1 base from J; junction bases left unmatched: 12. From germline, CDR1 is LGHDT and CDR2 YNNKEL (reference sequence). The length of the CDR3 is 19 residues. The CDR3 here is CASSPDFKTGGGNTGELFF. In DNA, the CDR3 is TGTGCCAGCAGCCCAGATTTCAAGACAGGGGGCGGGAACACCGGGGAGCTGTTTTTT.